This TCR beta chain is drawn from a study of neoadjuvant anti-PD-1 for oral cavity cancer. The germline V gene has CDR1 LNHDA and CDR2 SQIVND (reference sequence). J gave up 4 bases and V 6 bases, and 7 bases lay outside the gene matches. This CDR3 has 15 residues. The data were produced by immunoSEQ multiplex PCR, yet TCRdb's version contains in-frame clones alone and is incomplete. This sample yields around 70,000 clones, of which about 85% are seen a single time; roughly 3.5% belongs to the top ten. As to time point: after neoadjuvant nivolumab, at surgical resection. The patients had HPV-negative, locally advanced oral cavity squamous cell carcinoma.

This chain links TRBV19 with TRBJ2-1, with 9 bases lining up with TRBD2. This sequence was found in a person aged 35-80 years with oral cavity squamous cell carcinoma. This material consisted of PBMCs, taken after nivolumab (anti-PD-1) treatment. The CDR3 nucleotides read TGTGCCAGTAGGACTAGCGGTGGAGGGTACAATGAGCAGTTCTTC. Its protein product is CASRTSGGGYNEQFF.